The rows below give T cell receptor beta chains drawn from one sample of a study of blood T cells in healthy people across ages. Each CDR3 protein gets one entry after TCRdb re-called the 5' RACE reads with MiXCR. Of approximately 800,000 distinct CDR3 sequences in the sample, approximately 55% were seen once. Sequencing input: blood. These receptors were taken from a man aged 80 or over in good health. Both conserved end residues are trimmed from each CDR3. Fields, in order: CDR3 protein, J gene, V gene.

ASSKTSGNVRETQY TRBJ2-5 TRBV5-1
ASSEGDTSQPQH TRBJ1-5 TRBV6-1
ASSLGGSLGARTDTQY TRBJ2-3 TRBV7-3
ASSTSRALDYEQY TRBJ2-7 TRBV18
ASSSTGAGNQPQH TRBJ1-5 TRBV12-3/TRBV12-4
ASNGGGPTSYEQY NA TRBV2
SASGLAGSYQETQY TRBJ2-5 TRBV20-1
AISGLPAREREGPGTQY TRBJ2-3 TRBV10-3
ASTTREIPRYAY TRBJ2-3 TRBV12-3/TRBV12-4
ASSFRDRRTDTQY TRBJ2-3 TRBV28
ASSAQVNTEAF TRBJ1-1 TRBV25-1
ASGTTGSTYEQY TRBJ2-7 TRBV28
ARRTGRETSSGNTIY TRBJ1-3 TRBV21-1
ASSQPIRGVRFDQY TRBJ2-4 TRBV7-9
ASSPTAGEYNEQF TRBJ2-1 TRBV18
ASSLGSISQVHRYAY TRBJ2-3 TRBV5-1
ASTWISLDGGGYT TRBJ1-2 TRBV6-1
ASSQVSGTEAF TRBJ1-1 TRBV3-1
ASSQDRGGGTDTQY TRBJ2-3 TRBV3-1
SAAAWGVNTGELF TRBJ2-2 TRBV20-1
ASSIRDSPLH TRBJ1-6 TRBV5-6
ASSPGGLSETQY TRBJ2-5 TRBV3-1
SARGGTSGTDTQY TRBJ2-3 TRBV20-1
ASGMVGETQY NA TRBV6-2/TRBV6-3
ASSFNPRSLNEQY NA TRBV27
ASSGTDDYEQY TRBJ2-7 TRBV10-1
ATSRAADRGAAEAF TRBJ1-1 TRBV15
ASSQDADSNRYAY TRBJ2-3 TRBV4-2
ASRPHLTGVSQY TRBJ2-4 TRBV2
ASSPLGGAGNQPQH TRBJ1-5 TRBV6-5
ATSGGLAGEETQY NA TRBV24-1
ASTSRDNPLNEQF TRBJ2-1 TRBV25-1
ASRKSGMPYNEQF TRBJ2-1 TRBV12-3/TRBV12-4
ASSLAGLWNTEAF TRBJ1-1 TRBV7-9
SATPPGHRSYEQY TRBJ2-7 TRBV20-1
ASSLGAPGF TRBJ2-1 TRBV5-1
ASSPRLAAYEQY TRBJ2-7 TRBV7-6
ASSPPRGPNKGETQY TRBJ2-5 TRBV7-8
SALVLGAGGYT TRBJ1-2 TRBV29-1
ASRERRGGYT TRBJ1-2 TRBV28
SVMGRHTEAF TRBJ1-1 TRBV29-1
AIPGPGVEQY TRBJ2-7 TRBV11-2
ASSPGTGGSEQY NA TRBV6-5
ASSPPTGTVNSPLH TRBJ1-6 TRBV25-1
ASSNIRQGYGYT TRBJ1-2 TRBV6-7
ASRPLAGAGGDEQF TRBJ2-1 TRBV6-2/TRBV6-3
SARSRLAGVPNEQF TRBJ2-1 TRBV20-1
ASSAPRGLLAGENGELF TRBJ2-2 TRBV25-1
ASSLIPDNQPQH TRBJ1-5 TRBV7-2
SARTALPGYT TRBJ1-2 TRBV20-1
ASSQGSLRSYEQY TRBJ2-7 TRBV3-1
ASRPPGLAGGKNIQY TRBJ2-4 TRBV6-1
ASSPTAGTDQPQH TRBJ1-5 TRBV7-3
SVASGQETRY TRBJ2-7 TRBV29-1